This TCR beta chain was identified in a study of T cell responses to AZD1222 COVID-19 vaccine. Study context: Recipients boosted at about 4 weeks or about 12 weeks are pooled. The study's findings and limits: Donors were chiefly white British, with a greater number of females, and clonal diversity was perhaps underestimated.

CDR3 length equals 15 residues. V shed 0 bases and J shed 4 bases, with 12 bases lying between them. CDR1 and CDR2 (germline): LGHDT, YNNKEL (reference sequence). For this clone: Its antigen remains unidentified.

Method: immunoSEQ multiplex PCR; TCRdb's copy keeps in-frame clones and lacks some. This sample yields around 180,000 clones, of which around 94% are seen a single time; 8.5% to 12% belongs to the top ten. Source: peripheral blood, taken on day 0 of AZD1222 vaccination. The clonotype was recovered from an adult in good health. The chain couples TRBV3-1 (or the pseudogene TRBV3-2) to TRBJ1-1; tentatively, D is TRBD1 (6 bases). In DNA form, the CDR3 reads TGTGCCAGCAGCCAAGAAGGGGGGATCGGCACTGAAGCTTTCTTT. Translated: CASSQEGGIGTEAFF.